This is a list of T cell receptor beta chains from one sample in a study of OX40 agonist ivuxolimab in advanced cancers. The table came from immunoSEQ multiplex PCR; TCRdb's copy has only in-frame clones and leaves some out. Of 78,000 or so clones listed, roughly 81% are singletons. The source material was CD4+ or CD8+ T cells sorted from blood, sampled in a trial of the OX40 agonist ivuxolimab. The receptors were gathered from an adult with an advanced solid tumor such as melanoma, head and neck, liver or kidney cancer. CDR3s include the opening cysteine and the closing phenylalanine or tryptophan. Fields, in order: V gene, clone size, J gene, D gene, CDR3 protein, CDR3 DNA. The D gene is left open where the match is weak. Part of the rows lack a size; the others show once, few, many or a class for expanded clones.

TRBV10-3	NA	TRBJ2-5	TRBD2	CAISAGGETQYF	TGTGCCATCAGTGCGGGAGGAGAGACCCAGTACTTC
TRBV15	NA	TRBJ2-2	NA	CATSREGPGRAGELFF	TGTGCCACCAGCAGAGAGGGTCCGGGAAGGGCCGGGGAGCTGTTTTTT
TRBV5-5	NA	TRBJ1-2	NA	CASSLGTNYGYTF	TGTGCCAGCAGTTTAGGGACTAACTATGGCTACACCTTC
TRBV7-6	NA	TRBJ2-2	NA	CASSHRVGELFF	TGTGCCAGCAGCCACCGGGTCGGGGAGCTGTTTTTT
TRBV19	NA	TRBJ1-5	NA	CASTPGTRRQPQHF	TGTGCCAGTACTCCCGGGACACGGCGACAGCCCCAGCATTTT
TRBV7-2	NA	TRBJ2-3	NA	CASSLSRSDTQYF	TGTGCCAGCAGCTTGTCAAGGTCAGATACGCAGTATTTT
TRBV27	NA	TRBJ2-7	NA	CASSLSRASHEQYF	TGTGCCAGCAGTTTAAGCAGGGCCAGCCACGAGCAGTACTTC
TRBV28	NA	TRBJ1-3	TRBD1	CASSSYRDRGVNSGNTIYF	TGTGCCAGCAGTTCTTACCGGGACAGGGGGGTGAACTCTGGAAACACCATATATTTT
TRBV19	NA	TRBJ2-1	TRBD2	CASSQQGLAGSSYNEQFF	TGTGCCAGTAGTCAACAGGGACTAGCGGGGAGCTCCTACAATGAGCAGTTCTTC
TRBV29-1	NA	TRBJ2-7	NA	CSVEGEGAGYEQYF	TGCAGCGTTGAAGGGGAGGGGGCGGGATACGAGCAGTACTTC
TRBV23-1	NA	TRBJ2-2	TRBD1	CASSLDRGANTGELFF	TGCGCCAGCAGTCTGGACAGGGGCGCGAACACCGGGGAGCTGTTTTTT
TRBV14	NA	TRBJ2-1	NA	CASSQNRVVSYNEQFF	TGTGCCAGCAGCCAAAATAGGGTGGTCTCGTACAATGAGCAGTTCTTC
TRBV18	NA	TRBJ2-5	NA	CASSPSTGETQYF	TGTGCCAGCTCACCATCCACAGGGGAGACCCAGTACTTC
TRBV19	NA	TRBJ1-1	TRBD1	CASSTLQGRTEAFF	TGTGCCAGTAGTACATTACAGGGGAGGACTGAAGCTTTCTTT
TRBV11-1	NA	TRBJ2-7	NA	CASSQTRHEQYF	TGTGCCAGCAGTCAGACCAGGCACGAACAGTACTTC
TRBV15	NA	TRBJ2-5	NA	CATSRVGETQYF	TGTGCCACCAGCAGAGTCGGGGAGACCCAGTACTTC
TRBV11-2	NA	TRBJ2-7	NA	CASSLARGGQRDEQYF	TGTGCCAGCAGCTTAGCTAGGGGGGGGCAGAGGGACGAGCAGTACTTC
TRBV18	NA	TRBJ2-1	TRBD2	CASSPLLAGVDYNEQFF	TGTGCCAGCTCACCCCTACTAGCGGGAGTAGACTACAATGAGCAGTTCTTC
TRBV9	NA	TRBJ2-2	NA	CASSVQADTGELFF	TGTGCCAGCAGCGTACAGGCAGACACCGGGGAGCTGTTTTTT
TRBV7-6	NA	TRBJ2-5	TRBD1	CASSLHRGPETQYF	TGTGCCAGCAGCTTACACAGGGGGCCGGAGACCCAGTACTTC
TRBV2	NA	TRBJ2-5	TRBD2	CASSALLANQETQYF	TGTGCCAGCAGTGCCCTACTAGCGAACCAAGAGACCCAGTACTTC
TRBV11-2	NA	TRBJ2-7	TRBD1	CASSSGDRFSYISYEQYF	TGTGCCAGCAGCTCAGGGGACAGGTTCTCTTATATCTCCTACGAGCAGTACTTC
TRBV28	NA	TRBJ2-3	NA	CASHSRTDTQYF	TGTGCCAGCCACTCACGCACAGATACGCAGTATTTT
TRBV2	NA	TRBJ2-5	TRBD2	CASSENSGKSETQYF	TGTGCCAGCAGTGAAAATAGCGGGAAGAGTGAGACCCAGTACTTC
TRBV9	NA	TRBJ2-5	NA	CASSVAFQGSWETQYF	TGTGCCAGCAGCGTAGCGTTCCAGGGTTCGTGGGAGACCCAGTACTTC
TRBV19	NA	TRBJ2-4	NA	CASNGAPGGAKNIQYF	TGTGCCAGTAATGGGGCTCCCGGTGGAGCCAAAAACATTCAGTACTTC
TRBV5-4	few	TRBJ1-4	NA	CASSWRGRNEKLFF	TGTGCCAGCAGCTGGAGGGGGAGGAATGAAAAACTGTTTTTT
TRBV28	NA	TRBJ2-7	NA	CASVSGGDNFYEQYF	TGTGCCAGCGTGAGTGGGGGCGACAACTTCTACGAGCAGTACTTC
TRBV4-2	NA	TRBJ2-7	TRBD1	CASSQDGQGAYEQYF	TGTGCCAGCAGCCAAGATGGACAGGGCGCCTACGAGCAGTACTTC
TRBV5-6	NA	TRBJ2-1	NA	CASSLDRGSYNEQFF	TGTGCCAGCAGCTTAGATAGGGGCTCCTACAATGAGCAGTTCTTC
TRBV5-1	NA	TRBJ2-1	NA	CASSLDSGITMSKFF	TGCGCCAGCAGCTTGGATAGCGGAATAACAATGAGCAAGTTCTTC
TRBV9	NA	TRBJ1-3	TRBD1	CASSAGTGRGNTIYF	TGTGCCAGCAGCGCCGGGACAGGGCGCGGAAACACCATATATTTT
TRBV19	NA	TRBJ1-5	NA	CASSIWSDYSNQPQHF	TGTGCCAGTAGTATATGGTCAGACTATAGCAATCAGCCCCAGCATTTT
TRBV2	NA	TRBJ2-4	TRBD1	CASSPDRGFNIQYF	TGTGCCAGCAGTCCGGACAGGGGATTCAACATTCAGTACTTC
TRBV18	NA	TRBJ2-2	NA	CASSPQPNTGELFF	TGTGCCAGCTCTCCCCAACCGAACACCGGGGAGCTGTTTTTT
TRBV6-5	NA	TRBJ1-2	TRBD1	CASSSRQGDDGYTF	TGTGCCAGCAGTTCTCGACAGGGGGACGATGGCTACACCTTC
TRBV6-1	NA	TRBJ2-7	TRBD1	CASSEISPLGQGVTYEQYF	TGTGCCAGCAGTGAAATCTCACCCTTGGGACAGGGAGTTACCTACGAGCAGTACTTC
TRBV9	NA	TRBJ1-6	NA	CASSSYGTANSPLHF	TGTGCCAGCAGCTCCTATGGGACGGCAAATTCACCCCTCCACTTT
TRBV10-3	few	TRBJ2-3	TRBD2	CAISPSTSGRAGGTDTQYF	TGTGCCATCAGCCCATCGACTAGCGGGAGGGCCGGGGGCACAGATACGCAGTATTTT
TRBV13	NA	TRBJ1-5	NA	CASSLGIRVGNQPQHF	TGTGCCAGCAGCTTAGGCATACGGGTCGGCAATCAGCCCCAGCATTTT
TRBV7-6	once	TRBJ2-1	TRBD1	CASSFSGQVYNEQFF	TGTGCCAGCAGCTTCTCGGGACAGGTCTACAATGAGCAGTTCTTC
TRBV5-6	NA	TRBJ1-5	TRBD1	CASSAGTGSFKDQPQHF	TGTGCCAGCAGTGCCGGGACAGGGAGTTTCAAGGATCAGCCCCAGCATTTT
TRBV19	NA	TRBJ1-1	NA	CASSIGQGMDAAFF	TGTGCCAGTAGTATAGGGCAGGGGATGGATGCGGCTTTCTTT
TRBV10-3	NA	TRBJ2-7	NA	CAIRGGQGNLYEQYF	TGTGCCATCAGGGGCGGGCAGGGTAACTTGTACGAGCAGTACTTC
TRBV5-4	NA	TRBJ2-7	NA	CASSLGGGADYEQYF	TGTGCCAGCAGCTTGGGTGGGGGGGCGGACTACGAGCAGTACTTC
TRBV29-1	NA	TRBJ2-5	NA	CSVAWETQYF	TGCAGCGTTGCCTGGGAGACCCAGTACTTC
TRBV7-2	NA	TRBJ2-7	TRBD2	CASSLTSGIINEQYF	TGTGCCAGCAGCTTAACTAGCGGGATTATTAACGAGCAGTACTTC
TRBV5-6	NA	TRBJ2-7	NA	CASTQEGEQYF	TGTGCCAGCACCCAAGAGGGCGAGCAGTACTTC